The TCR beta chain described here comes from a study of CD8 T cells in Susac syndrome (dated by TCRdb to between 2018 and 2020). As for the study more broadly: Whether CD8+ T cell activation and differentiation in Susac syndrome was antigen driven was tested using repertoire sequencing. Broad study findings and their caveats: The TCR sequencing and HLA analysis was acknowledged to have included a relatively small number of individuals.

As encoded in the germline V gene, CDR1 is SGHVS while CDR2 is FQNEAQ. V is shortened by 3 bases, J by 2 bases, and the region joining them spans 14 bases. The CDR3 measures 15 amino acids from cysteine to phenylalanine. Just CDR3 DNA is preserved here, 45 bases in frame from base 1. Peripheral blood CD8+ and CD4+ T cells from healthy donors, Susac syndrome patients and multiple sclerosis patients were profiled using high-throughput TCR beta sequencing. Healthy donors were included as age- and sex-matched controls. Bulk CD8+ and CD4+ T cells were purified magnetically by negative isolation, whereas CD8+ TEMRA cells were enriched by FACS. Blood was drawn into EDTA tubes, processed within 24 hours, and PBMCs were isolated by density gradient centrifugation. PBMCs intended for TCR sequencing were cryopreserved in liquid nitrogen and thawed later in a water bath at 37 degrees C. Purity of sorted or isolated CD4+, CD8+ and CD8+ TEMRA cells was at least 90%.

RNA was extracted using the RNeasy kit, and about 0.45 to 1 ug of the RNA was reverse transcribed with random hexamers. The immunoSEQ multiplex PCR assay, which covers 54 Vbeta and 13 Jbeta segments, was used to amplify TCR beta CDR3 regions. PCR amplification bias was corrected using a synthetic template baseline for primer optimization and computational correction. As for the authors' bioinformatics: Reads were annotated to V, D and J genes per IMGT and analyzed with immunoSEQ Analyzer, keeping only productive sequences. Clonality was computed as one minus Shannon entropy normalized by log2 of the number of productive unique sequences. Public and private clones were assessed among the 100 most prevalent clones of each patient and control. Clones were defined as Susac-specific when absent from the healthy and MS cohorts, from about 1,100 published viral clones and from other ImmuneACCESS disease sequences. TCRdb itself trimmed the public reads at Q25 with fastp, ran MiXCR and retained productive beta chains. Rows are unified per CDR3 protein, each entry keeping the most common DNA and genes. In this record, the V and J calls reflect TCRdb's handling and not the investigators' own analysis. This sample has 150,000 to 200,000 distinct CDR3 sequences in its table, and 85% to 95% of those were observed once. In total, the top ten clones hold over 0.11% of the sample.

Concerning this clonotype itself: The antigen it recognizes is unknown. Base-call qualities are not available, and no considerably larger clone is one nucleotide away.

The V and J segments used are TRBV7-8 and TRBJ2-7; the D region is possibly TRBD1 or TRBD2, each matching across 5 bases. Sequenced sample: CD4+ T cells from PBMCs. This TCR derives from a human donor in good health. Here the CDR3 is given as CASSFGLQGAYEQYF. DNA sequence: TGTGCCAGCAGCTTTGGGTTGCAGGGAGCCTACGAGCAGTACTTC.